The 20 T cell receptor beta chains given below trace back to one sample, sequenced in a study of OX40 agonist ivuxolimab in advanced cancers. Clones were read by immunoSEQ multiplex PCR, and TCRdb kept only the in-frame ones, dropping some. Of more than 80,000 clones in the sample, about 90% were seen once. Sequencing was performed on CD4+ or CD8+ T cells sorted from blood, taken in a trial of the OX40 agonist ivuxolimab. The origin of the receptors is an adult with an advanced solid tumor such as melanoma, head and neck, liver or kidney cancer.

The chain has TRBV10-2 and TRBJ2-3, with a possible D match to TRBD1 (5 bases). V gave up 3 bases and J gave up 7 bases, with 11 bases separating them. In germline, CDR1 is WSHSY, CDR2 SAAADI. The CDR3 covers 13 residues. The CDR3 region has the DNA TGCGCCAGCAGTGAATCCAGGGTAAATACGCAGTATTTT. Amino acid sequence: CASSESRVNTQYF.

This clone was counted a few times. Compared with germline, one end of the junction differs, possibly owing to a read error. The chain couples TRBV2 to TRBJ2-7; D gene ambiguous. Germline-derived CDR1 and CDR2 are SNHLY and FYNNEI. The CDR3 covers 13 residues. CDR3 protein: CASSVELQRSIWW. CDR3 nucleotides: TGTGCCAGCAGTGTAGAGTTGCAGAGAAGTATTTGGTGG.

The rearrangement links TRBV10-3 to TRBJ1-5, with unresolved D. The CDR3 extends over 15 amino acids. The V end lost 0 bases, the J end lost 4 bases, and 10 bases lay between the germline ends. The V gene's germline CDR1 is ENHRY and CDR2 SYGVKD. CDR3 sequence reads: CAISESWTLNQPQHF. For the CDR3, the DNA is TGTGCCATCAGTGAGTCGTGGACCTTAAATCAGCCCCAGCATTTT.

The DNA for the CDR3 is TGTGCCAGCTCACCCATAACGGGTGGGAACACCGGGGAGCTGTTTTTT. This sequence encodes CASSPITGGNTGELFF. V usage is TRBV18 and J usage is TRBJ2-2; D is ambiguous. Between the trimmed V and J ends, which lost 3 bases and 1 base, there was a span of 12 bases. CDR3 length equals 16 residues. Germline V CDR1 and CDR2: KGHSH, LQKENI.

This clone has only one observation. The chain carries TRBV7-2 and TRBJ2-6; D is uncertain. The V end lost 6 bases, the J end lost 4 bases, and 13 bases lay between the germline ends. Germline assignment: CDR1 SGHTA and CDR2 FQGNSA. The CDR3 consists of 15 residues. This CDR3 reads CASSSDNSGANVLTF. CDR3 DNA: TGTGCCAGCAGTTCCGACAACTCGGGGGCCAACGTCCTGACTTTC.

The gene calls are TRBV9 and TRBJ1-1; D gene unclear. There are 15 residues in the CDR3. The V gene lost 6 bases and the J gene lost 0 bases, with 15 bases spanning the gap. CDR1 is SGDLS, CDR2 YYNGEE, per germline. The CDR3 sequence: CASTVKAELNTEAFF. CDR3 in DNA: TGTGCCAGCACCGTCAAAGCTGAACTGAACACTGAAGCTTTCTTT.

Only one count was recorded for this clone. The J gene is TRBJ2-4, the V gene TRBV4-3; D perhaps matches TRBD2 (5 bases). Germline V gene lookup returns CDR1 LGHNA and CDR2 YSLEER. The CDR3 is 15 amino acids. Trimming stripped 1 base from V and 5 bases from J, with 12 bases between. This CDR3 reads CASSQVYSVENIQYF. For the CDR3, the DNA is TGCGCCAGCAGCCAAGTTTATAGCGTTGAAAACATTCAGTACTTC.

The genes are TRBV28 and TRBJ2-2, with 7 bases fitting TRBD2. The V segment lost 6 bases and the J segment 6 bases; nucleotides outside the gene matches: 16. Per the germline V gene, CDR1 is MDHEN and CDR2 is SYDVKM. The CDR3 spans 17 residues. DNA of the CDR3: TGTGCCAGCAGCCCCGGAGCGACTAGCAAAAGGCCCGGGGAGCTGTTTTTT. Its protein is CASSPGATSKRPGELFF.

This clone was seen just once. The chain recombines TRBV5-4 with TRBJ1-1; no clear D gene. Germline V gene data show CDR1 as SGHNT and CDR2 as YYREEE (reference sequence). The V end was cut by 1 base, the J end by 5 bases, with 12 bases between. The CDR3 extends over 14 amino acids. For the CDR3, the DNA is TGTGCCAGCAGCTTGTCAAGGACGCGGACTGAAGCTTTCTTT. Amino acid sequence: CASSLSRTRTEAFF. Combining the CDR3 with reference TRBV5-4 and TRBJ1-1 gives the whole variable domain ETGVTQSPTHLIKTRGQQVTLRCSSQSGHNTVSWYQQALGQGPQFIFQYYREEENGRGNFPPRFSGLQFPNYSSELNVNALELDDSALYLCASSLSRTRTEAFFGQGTRLTVV.

J is TRBJ2-7 and V is TRBV4-3; 7 bases are a match to TRBD1. Matching the DNA end better, TRBJ2-5 makes the J call doubtful. The CDR3 totals 15 residues. Germline V gene data show CDR1 as LGHNA and CDR2 as YSLEER. The CDR3: CASSQVVDRSETQYF. CDR3 nucleotide sequence: TGCGCCAGCAGCCAAGTCGTGGACAGGTCTGAGACCCAGTACTTC.

The chain has TRBV6-6 and TRBJ2-5; TRBD2 aligns across 8 bases. The length of the CDR3 is 13 residues. CDR1 and CDR2 from the germline V gene are MNHNY and SVGAGI (reference sequence). V gave up 8 bases and J gave up 5 bases; unmatched junction bases: 7. CDR3 in amino acids: CASRIEREETQYF. DNA of the CDR3: TGTGCCAGCCGCATCGAGCGGGAGGAGACCCAGTACTTC.

The rearrangement links TRBV11-1 to TRBJ2-2; no clear D gene. This CDR3 spans 16 amino acids. Looked up from germline, CDR1 is SGHAT and CDR2 is FQDESV (reference sequence). Trimming cost V 6 bases and J 1 base, with 15 bases left between them. As DNA, the CDR3 is TGTGCCAGCAGTCCTCCGAAGGTCGGGAACACCGGGGAGCTGTTTTTT. Translating gives CASSPPKVGNTGELFF.

V usage is TRBV7-9 and J usage is TRBJ2-7; the match to TRBD2 covers 7 bases. The CDR3 is made up of 18 amino acids. The J segment lost 4 bases and the V segment lost 1 base, leaving 16 bases of the junction unmatched. Germline CDR1 SEHNR, CDR2 FQNEAQ (reference sequence). Here the CDR3 reads CASSLDRTSSLGQYEQYF. CDR3 DNA sequence: TGTGCCAGCAGCTTAGATCGGACTAGTTCGTTGGGGCAGTACGAGCAGTACTTC. Looking up the rest from reference TRBV7-9 and TRBJ2-7 gives the full variable domain: DTGVSQNPRHKITKRGQNVTFRCDPISEHNRLYWYRQTLGQGPEFLTYFQNEAQLEKSRLLSDRFSAERPKGSFSTLEIQRTEQGDSAMYLCASSLDRTSSLGQYEQYFGPGTRLTVT.

The rearrangement links TRBV28 to TRBJ1-2; the D gene is possibly TRBD1 (5 bases). V was cut by 5 bases and J by 4 bases, with 11 bases left in between. The CDR3 loop spans 13 amino acids. Germline lookup yields CDR1 MDHEN and CDR2 SYDVKM. The CDR3 region is CASSPDSVYGYTF. CDR3 coding DNA: TGTGCCAGCAGTCCAGACAGTGTCTATGGCTACACCTTC.

This clone was counted a few times. This chain connects TRBV14 to TRBJ2-7, with D possibly TRBD1 on 6 matching bases. V dropped 4 bases and J dropped 4 bases, with 11 bases sitting between them. The length of the CDR3 is 13 residues. In germline, CDR1 is SGHDN, CDR2 FVKESK. As DNA, the CDR3 is TGTGCCAGCAGCCGCCAGGGGAAATACGAGCAGTACTTC. Its translation is CASSRQGKYEQYF. Variable domain in full (rest from reference TRBV14 and TRBJ2-7): EAGVTQFPSHSVIEKGQTVTLRCDPISGHDNLYWYRRVMGKEIKFLLHFVKESKQDESGMPNNRFLAERTGGTYSTLKVQPAELEDSGVYFCASSRQGKYEQYFGPGTRLTVT.

The V call is TRBV6-5, the J call TRBJ2-7; 9 bases are a match to TRBD2. Trimming cost V 2 bases and J 3 bases; bases outside gene matches: 8. CDR3 length: 16 residues. Germline assignment: CDR1 MNHEY and CDR2 SVGAGI. CDR3 DNA sequence: TGTGCCAGCAGTTACAAATATAGCGGGAGTGTCTACGAGCAGTACTTC. Translating gives CASSYKYSGSVYEQYF.

The rearrangement links TRBV27 to TRBJ2-1; D is perhaps TRBD1 or TRBD2 (6 bases each). CDR1 MNHEY and CDR2 SMNVEV come from the germline V gene (reference sequence). The V and J ends lost 6 bases and 1 base respectively, with 16 bases between them. This CDR3 has 16 residues. CDR3 region: CASRRRGVDSYNEQFF. In nucleotides, the CDR3 is TGTGCCAGCAGAAGAAGGGGGGTAGATTCCTACAATGAGCAGTTCTTC.

The chain combines TRBV7-2 with TRBJ2-1; 7 positions agree with TRBD2. The junction had 11 bases not matched to a gene; V was cut back by 8 bases and J by 4 bases. There are 15 residues in the CDR3. Per the germline V gene, CDR1 is SGHTA and CDR2 is FQGNSA. The CDR3 reads CASRPRLAVYNEQFF. As DNA, the CDR3 is TGTGCCAGCCGTCCCCGGCTAGCGGTTTACAATGAGCAGTTCTTC. The full variable domain, with the rest looked up from reference TRBV7-2 and TRBJ2-1, is GAGVSQSPSNKVTEKGKDVELRCDPISGHTALYWYRQSLGQGLEFLIYFQGNSAPDKSGLPSDRFSAERTGGSVSTLTIQRTQQEDSAVYLCASRPRLAVYNEQFFGPGTRLTVL.

With respect to this clone: Compared with germline, one end of the junction differs, possibly owing to a read error. The V and J genes are TRBV7-7 and TRBJ2-1; no clear D. This CDR3 is 14 amino acids long. The V gene's germline CDR1 is SSHAT and CDR2 FNYEAQ (reference sequence). The CDR3 region is CASSSNAILGEQFF. CDR3 DNA: TGTGCTAGCAGCTCCAACGCGATACTCGGTGAGCAGTTCTTC. Filled out from reference TRBV7-7 and TRBJ2-1, the complete variable domain reads GAGVSQSPRYKVTKRGQDVTLRCDPISSHATLYWYQQALGQGPEFLTYFNYEAQPDKSGLPSDRFSAERPEGSISTLTIQRTEQRDSAMYRCASSSNAILGEQFFGPGTRLTVL.

The gene calls are TRBV5-1 and TRBJ2-7; maybe TRBD1 (9 bases). Trimming removed 3 bases at V and 7 bases at J, with 23 bases between. There are 16 residues in the CDR3. Looked up from germline, CDR1 is SGHRS and CDR2 is YFSETQ. The CDR3 sequence is CASSWSTGTGTREQYF. The DNA of the CDR3 is TGCGCCAGCAGCTGGAGTACCGGGACAGGGACTAGGGAGCAGTACTTC.